This TCR beta chain was sequenced for a study of T-cell reconstitution after alpha-beta-depleted transplantation in children. In its sample, this clonotype was seen a few times. Library preparation (for TCRbeta) was performed with unique molecular identifiers. A single record per CDR3 protein comes from TCRdb applying MiXCR to the PCR reads. The sample contains hundreds of thousands of distinct CDR3 sequences, around 10% of which appear only once. V shed 2 bases and J 3 bases; nucleotides not matched to a gene: 2. Germline V CDR1 and CDR2: SNHLY, FYNNEI. The CDR3 is 14 amino acids. The receptor was isolated from a human donor who donated a stem cell graft to a child with acute lymphoblastic leukemia. The V gene is TRBV2, the J gene TRBJ2-7; 9 bases agree with TRBD2. The source material was PBMCs from the stem cell graft donor, sampled from the stem cell graft. The CDR3 sequence is CASSERRGGYEQYF. CDR3 nucleotides: TGTGCCAGCAGTGAAAGGCGGGGGGGCTACGAGCAGTACTTC.